What follows is one TCR beta chain and its context. All the donors were Caucasian adults who lived in Nashville, Tennessee. The CDR3 totals 11 residues. Deletions cut 9 bases from V and 6 bases from J, with 8 bases between. Per germline, CDR1 WNHNN and CDR2 SYGVQD (reference sequence). TCRdb keeps only in-frame clones here, not all; method: immunoSEQ multiplex PCR. The data show about 330,000 clones, 87% seen once. These data belong to a study of shared clonotypes between healthy human individuals. This clonotype was obtained from a man aged 18 to 30 in good health. Sequenced: memory CD8+ T cells sorted from blood. Stated subset: CD45RO+ cells pooled with CCR7-negative TemRA cells. The chain employs TRBV10-1 and TRBJ2-2, with D tentatively TRBD1 or TRBD2 (5 bases each). CDR3 in amino acids: CASRDPGELFF. The DNA for the CDR3 is TGCGCCAGTCGGGACCCCGGGGAGCTGTTTTTT.